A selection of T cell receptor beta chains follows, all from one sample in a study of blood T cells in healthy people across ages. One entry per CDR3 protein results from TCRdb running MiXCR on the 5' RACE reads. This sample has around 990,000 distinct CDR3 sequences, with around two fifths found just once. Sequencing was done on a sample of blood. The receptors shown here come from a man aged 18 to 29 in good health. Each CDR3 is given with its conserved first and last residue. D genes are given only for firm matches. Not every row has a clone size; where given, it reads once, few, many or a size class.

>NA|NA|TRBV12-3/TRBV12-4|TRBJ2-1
TGTGCCAGCAGTCAGGGGAACGAAGACAATGAGCAGTTCTTC
CASSQGNEDNEQFF
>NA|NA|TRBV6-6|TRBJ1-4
TGTGCCAGCAGTTACGGTAATAATGAAAAACTGTTTTTT
CASSYGNNEKLFF
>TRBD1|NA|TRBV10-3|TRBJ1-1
TGTGCCATCACAGACAGGGTGGACACTGAAGCTTTCTTT
CAITDRVDTEAFF
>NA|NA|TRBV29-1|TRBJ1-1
TGCAGCGTTGAATGGCTCTCGGTCACTGAAGCTTTCTTT
CSVEWLSVTEAFF
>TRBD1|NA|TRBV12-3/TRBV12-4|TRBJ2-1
TGTGCCAGCAGTTTTCGCGAACAGGGGCGTGAGCAGTTCTTC
CASSFREQGREQFF
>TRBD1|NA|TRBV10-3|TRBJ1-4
TGTGCCATCAGTGGGGACAGGGGGAATGAAAAACTGTTTTTT
CAISGDRGNEKLFF
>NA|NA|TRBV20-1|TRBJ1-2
TGCAGTGCTAGATCGGGGAGGTCAAACTATGGCTACACCTTC
CSARSGRSNYGYTF
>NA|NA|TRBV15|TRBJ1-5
TGTGCCACCAGCCTAACAGGGAGTACGCATCAGCCCCAGCATTTT
CATSLTGSTHQPQHF
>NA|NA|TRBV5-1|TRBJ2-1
TGCGCCAGCAGCTTGGGGGTAGCTTACTCCTACAATGAGCAGTTCTTC
CASSLGVAYSYNEQFF
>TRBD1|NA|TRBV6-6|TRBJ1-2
TGTGCCAGCAGTCAGGGGGCAGATTTCTATGGCTACACCTTC
CASSQGADFYGYTF
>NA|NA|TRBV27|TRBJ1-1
TGTGCCAGCAGTTTATCGCAGGCCGGGAACACTGAAGCTTTCTTT
CASSLSQAGNTEAFF
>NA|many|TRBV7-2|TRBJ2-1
TGTGCCAGCAGCTTAGCGGGCGGGGCCCTATACAATGAGCAGTTCTTC
CASSLAGGALYNEQFF
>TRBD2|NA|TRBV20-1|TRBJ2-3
TGCAGTGCTACGGCGGGGGGGCCAGATACGCAGTATTTT
CSATAGGPDTQYF
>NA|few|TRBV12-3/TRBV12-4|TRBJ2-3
TGTGCCAGCACCCACCAAATTCGGACAGATACGCAGTATTTT
CASTHQIRTDTQYF
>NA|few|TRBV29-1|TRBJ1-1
TGCAGCGTTGGTGAAGAGGGTTGGTCAGAAGCTTTCTTT
CSVGEEGWSEAFF
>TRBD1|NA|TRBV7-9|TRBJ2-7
TGTGCCAGCACCCTGTCCCGGGACAGGGGCGAGCAGTACTTC
CASTLSRDRGEQYF
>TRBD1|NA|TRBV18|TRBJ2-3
TGTGCCAGCTCACTCAAAAAGGGGGCGCCGGGAGATACGCAGTATTTT
CASSLKKGAPGDTQYF
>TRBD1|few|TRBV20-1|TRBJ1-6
TGCAGTGCTAGAGAGCTAGGGGGCGATTATAATTCACCCCTCCACTTT
CSARELGGDYNSPLHF
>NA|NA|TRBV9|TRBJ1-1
TGTGCCAGCAGCGTAGGACGGACCAATATGAACACTGAAGCTTTCTTT
CASSVGRTNMNTEAFF
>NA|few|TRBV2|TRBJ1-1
TGTGCCAGCAGTGTTGAGGTTTCCGGGGGTGAGGCTTTCTTT
CASSVEVSGGEAFF
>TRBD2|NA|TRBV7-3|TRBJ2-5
TGTGCCAGCAGCTTATTTCCTAACGGGGGGGAGACCCAGTACTTC
CASSLFPNGGETQYF
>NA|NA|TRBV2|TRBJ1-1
TGTGCCAGCAGTGGGGGATGCGCAGCTTTCTTT
CASSGGCAAFF
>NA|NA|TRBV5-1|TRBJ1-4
TGCGCCAGCAGCTTGAGCGGCCTGCCGGGCGAAAAACTGTTTTTT
CASSLSGLPGEKLFF
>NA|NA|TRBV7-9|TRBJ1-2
TGTGCCAGCAGCGTAGACAGCTATGGCCACACCTTC
CASSVDSYGHTF
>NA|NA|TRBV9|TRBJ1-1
TGTGCCAGCAGCGGGATCTTGGGCACTGAAGCTTTCTTT
CASSGILGTEAFF
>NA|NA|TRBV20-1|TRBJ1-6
TGCAGTGCTAGAGGAAACCTCCATAATTCACCCCTCCACTTT
CSARGNLHNSPLHF
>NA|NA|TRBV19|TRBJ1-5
TGTGCTAGTAGTATAAGACAGAGGAGCAATCAGCCCCAGCATTTT
CASSIRQRSNQPQHF
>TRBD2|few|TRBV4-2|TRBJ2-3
TGTGCCAGCAGCCAAGACACTAGCGGGGGCACAGATACGCAGTATTTT
CASSQDTSGGTDTQYF